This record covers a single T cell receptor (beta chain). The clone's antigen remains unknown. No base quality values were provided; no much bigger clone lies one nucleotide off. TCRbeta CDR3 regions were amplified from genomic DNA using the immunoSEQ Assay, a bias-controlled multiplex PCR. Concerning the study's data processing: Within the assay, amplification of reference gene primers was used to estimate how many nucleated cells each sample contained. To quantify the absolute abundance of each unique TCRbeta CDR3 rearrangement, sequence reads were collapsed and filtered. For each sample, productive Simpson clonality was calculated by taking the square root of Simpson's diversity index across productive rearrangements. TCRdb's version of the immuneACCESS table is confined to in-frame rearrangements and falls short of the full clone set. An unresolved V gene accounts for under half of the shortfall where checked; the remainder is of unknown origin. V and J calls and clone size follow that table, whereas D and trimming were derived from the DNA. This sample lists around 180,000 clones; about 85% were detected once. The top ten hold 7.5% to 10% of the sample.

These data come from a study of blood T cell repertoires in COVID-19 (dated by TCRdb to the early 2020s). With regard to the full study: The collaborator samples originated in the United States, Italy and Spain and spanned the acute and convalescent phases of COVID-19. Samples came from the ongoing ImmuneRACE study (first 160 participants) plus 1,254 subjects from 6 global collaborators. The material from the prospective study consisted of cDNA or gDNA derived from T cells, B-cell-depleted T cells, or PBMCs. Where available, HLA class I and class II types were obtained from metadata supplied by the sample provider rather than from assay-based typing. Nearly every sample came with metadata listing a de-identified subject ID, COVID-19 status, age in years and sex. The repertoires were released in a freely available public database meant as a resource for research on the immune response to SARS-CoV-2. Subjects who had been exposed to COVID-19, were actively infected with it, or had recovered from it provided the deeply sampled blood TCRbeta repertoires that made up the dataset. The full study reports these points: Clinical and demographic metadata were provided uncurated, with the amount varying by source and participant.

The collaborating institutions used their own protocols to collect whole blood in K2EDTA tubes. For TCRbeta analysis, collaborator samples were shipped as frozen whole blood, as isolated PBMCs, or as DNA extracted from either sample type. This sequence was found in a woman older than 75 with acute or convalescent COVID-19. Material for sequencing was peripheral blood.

Here is the DNA: TGTGCCAGCAGCCCTAGGGGCCATGAAGCTTTCTTT. This is translated as CASSPRGHEAFF. This chain is built from TRBV3-1 (or the pseudogene TRBV3-2) and TRBJ1-1; tentative D gene TRBD1, with 5 bases matching. CDR3 length: 12 amino acids, cysteine to phenylalanine. Here the CDR3 DNA is all that survives: 36 bases in frame from base 1. Deletion took 4 bases off V and 7 bases off J, with a span of 10 bases between the germline ends. CDR1 and CDR2 are read off the germline V gene (reference sequence) as LGHDT and YNNKEL.